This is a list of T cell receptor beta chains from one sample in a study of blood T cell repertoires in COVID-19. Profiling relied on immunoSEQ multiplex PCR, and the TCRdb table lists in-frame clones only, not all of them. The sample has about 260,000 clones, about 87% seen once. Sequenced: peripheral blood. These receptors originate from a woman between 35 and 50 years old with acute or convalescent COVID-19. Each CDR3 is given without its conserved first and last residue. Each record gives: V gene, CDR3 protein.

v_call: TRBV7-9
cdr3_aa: ASSLEGRDYGYT

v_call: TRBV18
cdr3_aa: ASSTNSGVQETQY

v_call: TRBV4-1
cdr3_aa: ASSQDRGSYGYT

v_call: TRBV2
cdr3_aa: ASSEAWLNTEAF

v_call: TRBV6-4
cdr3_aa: ASSDQTNQPQH

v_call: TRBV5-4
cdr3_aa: ASSLAVAGRGEQF

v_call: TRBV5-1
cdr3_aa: ASSWDLAESTDTQY

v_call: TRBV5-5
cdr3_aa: ASSWRGITDTQY

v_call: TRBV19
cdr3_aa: ASRVNYGYT

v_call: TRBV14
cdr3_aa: ASSVGTARLNTEAF

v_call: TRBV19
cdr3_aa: ASSYLGQTSGNTIY

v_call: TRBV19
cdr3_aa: ASSIRPRGALH

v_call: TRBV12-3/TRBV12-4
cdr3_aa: ASSIRDTEAF

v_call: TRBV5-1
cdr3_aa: ASSSKPGQGVSSYNEQF

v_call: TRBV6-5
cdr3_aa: ASSGQGANYGYT

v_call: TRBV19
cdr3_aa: ASSTIPGVQETQY

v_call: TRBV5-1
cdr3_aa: ASSDRDRYT

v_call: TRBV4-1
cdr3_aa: ASSQPGTGSDYGYT

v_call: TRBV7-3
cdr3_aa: ASSRGPGNTIY